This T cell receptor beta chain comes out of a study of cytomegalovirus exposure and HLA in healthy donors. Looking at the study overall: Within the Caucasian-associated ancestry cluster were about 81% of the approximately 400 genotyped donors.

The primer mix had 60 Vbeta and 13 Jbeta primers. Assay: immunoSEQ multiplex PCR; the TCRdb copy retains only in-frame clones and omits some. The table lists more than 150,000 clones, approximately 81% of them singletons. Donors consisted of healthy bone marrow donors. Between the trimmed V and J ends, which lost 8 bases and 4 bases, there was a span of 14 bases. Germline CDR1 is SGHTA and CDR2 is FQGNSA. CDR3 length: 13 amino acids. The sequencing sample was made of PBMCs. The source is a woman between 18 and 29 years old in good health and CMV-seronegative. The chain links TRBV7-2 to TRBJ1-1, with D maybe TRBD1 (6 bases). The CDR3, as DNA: TGTGCCAGCCGTACAGGGACCAGCACTGAAGCTTTCTTT. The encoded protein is CASRTGTSTEAFF.